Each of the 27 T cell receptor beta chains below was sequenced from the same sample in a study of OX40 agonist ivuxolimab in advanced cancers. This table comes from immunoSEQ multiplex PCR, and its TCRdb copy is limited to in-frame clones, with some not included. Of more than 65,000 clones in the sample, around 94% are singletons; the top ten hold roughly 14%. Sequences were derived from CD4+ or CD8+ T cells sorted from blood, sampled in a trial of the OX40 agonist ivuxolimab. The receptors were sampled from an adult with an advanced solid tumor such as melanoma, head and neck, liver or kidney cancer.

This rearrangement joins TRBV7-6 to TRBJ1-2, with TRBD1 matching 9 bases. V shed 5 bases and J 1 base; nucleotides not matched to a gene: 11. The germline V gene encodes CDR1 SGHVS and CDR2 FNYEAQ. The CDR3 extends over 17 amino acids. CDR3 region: CASSATPGQGLNYGYTF. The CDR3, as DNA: TGTGCCAGCAGCGCCACACCGGGACAGGGACTTAACTATGGCTACACCTTC.

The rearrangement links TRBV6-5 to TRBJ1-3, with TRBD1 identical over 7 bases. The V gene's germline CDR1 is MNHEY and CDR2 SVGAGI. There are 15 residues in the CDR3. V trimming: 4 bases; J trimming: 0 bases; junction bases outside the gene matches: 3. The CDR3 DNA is TGTGCCAGCAGTTTACAGGGGAGCTCTGGAAACACCATATATTTT. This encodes CASSLQGSSGNTIYF.

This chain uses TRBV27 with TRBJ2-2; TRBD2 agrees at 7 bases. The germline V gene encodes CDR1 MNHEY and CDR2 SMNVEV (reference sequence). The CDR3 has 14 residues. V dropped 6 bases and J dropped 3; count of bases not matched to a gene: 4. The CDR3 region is CASRSGRDTGELFF. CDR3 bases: TGTGCCAGCAGGTCGGGGAGGGACACCGGGGAGCTGTTTTTT.

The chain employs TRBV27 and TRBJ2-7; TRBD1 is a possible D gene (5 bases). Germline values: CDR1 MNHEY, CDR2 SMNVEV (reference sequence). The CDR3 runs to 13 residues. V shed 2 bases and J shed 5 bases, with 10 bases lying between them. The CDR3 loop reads CASSLRQIDEQYF. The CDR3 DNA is TGTGCCAGCAGTTTAAGACAGATCGACGAGCAGTACTTC.

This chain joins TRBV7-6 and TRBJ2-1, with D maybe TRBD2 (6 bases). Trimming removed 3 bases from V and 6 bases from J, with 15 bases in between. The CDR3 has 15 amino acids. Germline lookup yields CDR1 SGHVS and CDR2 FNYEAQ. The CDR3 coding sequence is TGTGCCAGCAGCTTGGCCGCGGGGTCGGGCAATGAGCAGTTCTTC. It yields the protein CASSLAAGSGNEQFF.

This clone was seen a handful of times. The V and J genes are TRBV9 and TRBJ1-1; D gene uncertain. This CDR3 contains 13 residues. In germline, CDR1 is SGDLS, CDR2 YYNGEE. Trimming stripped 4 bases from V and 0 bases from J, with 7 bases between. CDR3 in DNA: TGTGCCAGCAGCCCCGGGTTGAACACTGAAGCTTTCTTT. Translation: CASSPGLNTEAFF.

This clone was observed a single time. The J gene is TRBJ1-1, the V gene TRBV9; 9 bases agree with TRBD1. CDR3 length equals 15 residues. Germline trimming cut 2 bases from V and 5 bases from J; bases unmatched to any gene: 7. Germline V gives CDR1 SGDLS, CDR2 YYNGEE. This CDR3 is CASSVSTGGFTEAFF. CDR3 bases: TGTGCCAGCAGCGTCAGCACAGGGGGCTTTACTGAAGCTTTCTTT.

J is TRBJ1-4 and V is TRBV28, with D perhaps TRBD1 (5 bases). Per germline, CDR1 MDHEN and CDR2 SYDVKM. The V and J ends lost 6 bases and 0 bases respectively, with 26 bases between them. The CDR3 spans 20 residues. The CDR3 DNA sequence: TGTGCCAGCAGCCTTCGATCGTATGACAGAGAGCCAGCAACTAATGAAAAACTGTTTTTT. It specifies CASSLRSYDREPATNEKLFF.

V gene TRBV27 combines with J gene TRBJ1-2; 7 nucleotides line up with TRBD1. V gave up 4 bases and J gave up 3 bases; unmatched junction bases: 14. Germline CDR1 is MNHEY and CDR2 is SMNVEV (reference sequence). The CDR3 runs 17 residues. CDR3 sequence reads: CASSSRNQQGYYYGYTF. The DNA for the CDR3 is TGTGCCAGCAGTTCCCGAAATCAACAGGGGTACTACTATGGCTACACCTTC.

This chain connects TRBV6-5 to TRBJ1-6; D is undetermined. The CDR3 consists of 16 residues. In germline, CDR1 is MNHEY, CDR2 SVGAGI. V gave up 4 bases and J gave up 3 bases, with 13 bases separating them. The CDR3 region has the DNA TGTGCCAGCAGTTCCTCCGGACGCCTCTATAATTCACCCCTCCACTTT. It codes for CASSSSGRLYNSPLHF.

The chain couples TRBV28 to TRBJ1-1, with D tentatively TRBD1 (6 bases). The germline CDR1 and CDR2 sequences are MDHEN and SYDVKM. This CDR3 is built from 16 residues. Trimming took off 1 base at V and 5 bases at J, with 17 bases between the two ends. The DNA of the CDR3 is TGTGCCAGCAGTTTATCCCTGAGGGGGGTAGATACTGAAGCTTTCTTT. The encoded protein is CASSLSLRGVDTEAFF.

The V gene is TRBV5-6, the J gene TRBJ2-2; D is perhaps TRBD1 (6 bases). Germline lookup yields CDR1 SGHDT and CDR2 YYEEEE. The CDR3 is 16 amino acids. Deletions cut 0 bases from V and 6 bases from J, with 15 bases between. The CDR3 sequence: CASSLDQGWFPGELFF. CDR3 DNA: TGTGCCAGCAGCTTGGACCAGGGGTGGTTTCCCGGGGAGCTGTTTTTT.

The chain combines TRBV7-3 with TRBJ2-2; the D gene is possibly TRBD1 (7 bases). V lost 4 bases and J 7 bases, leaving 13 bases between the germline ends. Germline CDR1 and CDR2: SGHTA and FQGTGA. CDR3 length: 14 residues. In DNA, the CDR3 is TGTGCCAGCAGCTCCGGAGGGGGCGGCGGGGAGCTGTTTTTT. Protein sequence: CASSSGGGGGELFF.

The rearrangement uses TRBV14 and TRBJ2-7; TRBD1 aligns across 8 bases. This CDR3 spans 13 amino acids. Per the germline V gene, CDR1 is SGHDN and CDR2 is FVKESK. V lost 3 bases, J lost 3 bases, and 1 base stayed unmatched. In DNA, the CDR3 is TGTGCCAGCAGCCAGGGACAGGACTACGAGCAGTACTTC. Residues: CASSQGQDYEQYF.

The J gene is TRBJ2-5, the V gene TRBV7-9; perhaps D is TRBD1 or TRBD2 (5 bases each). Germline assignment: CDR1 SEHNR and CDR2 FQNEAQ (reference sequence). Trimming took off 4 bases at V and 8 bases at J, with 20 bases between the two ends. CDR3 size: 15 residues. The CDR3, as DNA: TGTGCCAGCAGCTCGCGGACCGAAGATAGGGACACCCAGTACTTC. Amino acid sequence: CASSSRTEDRDTQYF.

CDR3 protein: CASSPTVGGQETQYF. The DNA for the CDR3 is TGTGCCAGCAGTCCGACGGTGGGGGGACAAGAGACCCAGTACTTC. This chain uses TRBV6-5 with TRBJ2-5; D is perhaps TRBD2 (6 bases). V shed 5 bases and J shed 2 bases, with 15 bases lying between them. The length of the CDR3 is 15 residues. The germline V gene has CDR1 MNHEY and CDR2 SVGAGI.

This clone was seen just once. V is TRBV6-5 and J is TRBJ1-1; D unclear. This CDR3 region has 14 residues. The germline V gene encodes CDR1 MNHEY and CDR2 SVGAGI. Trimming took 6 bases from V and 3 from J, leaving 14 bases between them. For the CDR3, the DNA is TGTGCCAGCAGCCACGGACGGGGAGACACTGAAGCTTTCTTT. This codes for CASSHGRGDTEAFF.

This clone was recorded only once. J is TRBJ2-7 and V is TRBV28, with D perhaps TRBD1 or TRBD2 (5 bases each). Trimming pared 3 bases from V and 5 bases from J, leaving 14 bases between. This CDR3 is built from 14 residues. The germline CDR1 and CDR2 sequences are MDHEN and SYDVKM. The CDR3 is CASSLGRGVDEQYF. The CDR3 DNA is TGTGCCAGCAGTTTGGGCCGAGGGGTCGACGAGCAGTACTTC.

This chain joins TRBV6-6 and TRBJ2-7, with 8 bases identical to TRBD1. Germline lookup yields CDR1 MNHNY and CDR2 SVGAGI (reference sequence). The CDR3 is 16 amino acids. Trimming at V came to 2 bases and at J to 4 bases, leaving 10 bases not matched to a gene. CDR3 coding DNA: TGTGCCAGCAGTTACGATTTCCCAGGGGGCGGTTACGAGCAGTACTTC. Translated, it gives CASSYDFPGGGYEQYF.

The CDR3 bases are TGTGCCAGCAGCTTAGGGGTTAAAGATGAGCAGTTCTTC. This encodes CASSLGVKDEQFF. The rearrangement joins TRBV7-9 to TRBJ2-1; D is ambiguous. The CDR3 has 13 amino acids. CDR1 is SEHNR, CDR2 FQNEAQ, per germline (reference sequence). V was shortened by 1 base and J by 8 bases, with 9 bases between the two germline ends.

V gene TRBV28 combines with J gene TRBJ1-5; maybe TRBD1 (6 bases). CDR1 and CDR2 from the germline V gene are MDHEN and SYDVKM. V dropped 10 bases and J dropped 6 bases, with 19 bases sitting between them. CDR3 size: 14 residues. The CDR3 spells CATRSGGGGQPQHF. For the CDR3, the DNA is TGTGCCACCAGATCGGGGGGCGGGGGTCAGCCCCAGCATTTT.

DNA for the CDR3: TGTGCCAGCAGCTCGACTCAGGGGTTCCCTAATGAAAAACTGTTTTTT. Its protein product is CASSSTQGFPNEKLFF. The chain employs TRBV9 and TRBJ1-4, with D maybe TRBD1 (6 bases). Germline V gene lookup returns CDR1 SGDLS and CDR2 YYNGEE. Between the trimmed V and J ends, which lost 4 bases and 3 bases, there was a span of 16 bases. The CDR3 covers 16 residues. Using reference TRBV9 and TRBJ1-4 for the parts outside the CDR3, the full variable domain is DSGVTQTPKHLITATGQRVTLRCSPRSGDLSVYWYQQSLDQGLQFLIQYYNGEERAKGNILERFSAQQFPDLHSELNLSSLELGDSALYFCASSSTQGFPNEKLFFGSGTQLSVL.

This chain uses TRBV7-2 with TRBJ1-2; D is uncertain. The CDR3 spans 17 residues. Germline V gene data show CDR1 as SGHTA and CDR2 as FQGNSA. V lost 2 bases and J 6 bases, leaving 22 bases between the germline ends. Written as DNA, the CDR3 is TGTGCCAGCAGCTTAAGTTACCCCCCAGAGGGATTAGATGGCTACACCTTC. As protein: CASSLSYPPEGLDGYTF.

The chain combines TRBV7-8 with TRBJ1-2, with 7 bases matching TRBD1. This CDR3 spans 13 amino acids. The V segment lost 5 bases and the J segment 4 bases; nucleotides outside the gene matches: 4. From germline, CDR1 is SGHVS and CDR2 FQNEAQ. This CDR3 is CASSGGGLYGYTF. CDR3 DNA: TGTGCCAGCAGCGGAGGGGGCCTCTATGGCTACACCTTC.

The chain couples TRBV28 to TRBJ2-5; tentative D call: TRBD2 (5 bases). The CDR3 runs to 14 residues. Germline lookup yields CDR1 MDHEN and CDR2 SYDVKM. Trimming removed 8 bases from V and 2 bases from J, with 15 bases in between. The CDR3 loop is CASRGPAVQETQYF. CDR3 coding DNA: TGTGCCAGCCGAGGCCCAGCGGTGCAAGAGACCCAGTACTTC.

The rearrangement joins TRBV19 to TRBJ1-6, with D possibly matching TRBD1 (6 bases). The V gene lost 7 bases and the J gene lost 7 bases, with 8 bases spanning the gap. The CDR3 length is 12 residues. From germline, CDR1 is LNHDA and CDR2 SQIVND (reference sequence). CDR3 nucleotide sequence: TGTGCCAGTAAAACAGGGAATTCACCCCTCCACTTT. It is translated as CASKTGNSPLHF.

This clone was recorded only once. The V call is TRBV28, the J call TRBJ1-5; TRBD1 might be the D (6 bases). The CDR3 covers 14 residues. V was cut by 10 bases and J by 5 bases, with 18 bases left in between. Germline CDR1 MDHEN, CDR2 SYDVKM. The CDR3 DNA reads TGTGCCATCGACCACGGGGGGGGCGATCAGCCCCAGCATTTT. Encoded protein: CAIDHGGGDQPQHF.